The 5 T cell receptor beta chains listed next were all sequenced from one sample in a study of CD8+CD57+ T cells in acquired aplastic anemia. Profiling that covered TCR beta VDJ and CDR3 relied on genomic DNA as its template. TCRdb itself ran the reads through MiXCR, one entry per CDR3 protein. The sample includes around 200,000 distinct CDR3 sequences, roughly 50% of them seen just once. The patients chosen for sequencing had shown expansion of CD8+CD57+ cells (detected by flow cytometry). The sequencing sample was made of sorted CD4+, CD8+, or CD8+CD57+ T cells (not recorded which) from PBMCs. These receptors came from a human donor with aplastic anemia.

The rearrangement uses TRBV2 and TRBJ1-5; 9 bases map to TRBD1. Germline-derived CDR1 and CDR2 are SNHLY and FYNNEI. The trim removed 8 bases at V and 11 bases at J, leaving 7 bases unmatched. The CDR3 consists of 12 residues. CDR3 sequence (DNA): TGTGCCAGCTACCGGGACAGGGTGGCCCAGCATTTT. Amino acids: CASYRDRVAQHF.

This chain connects TRBV20-1 to TRBJ1-1, with unresolved D. The V end was cut by 0 bases, the J end by 2 bases, with 7 bases between. The CDR3 runs 13 residues. CDR1 is DFQATT, CDR2 SNEGSKA, per germline (reference sequence). As DNA, the CDR3 is TGCAGTGCTAGAGAAGACGGTAACACTGAAGCTTTCTTT. As protein: CSAREDGNTEAFF.

This clonotype has more than one count but fewer than ten. The chain recombines TRBV10-3 with TRBJ2-3; 7 bases map to TRBD2. The germline V gene encodes CDR1 ENHRY and CDR2 SYGVKD. CDR3 size: 15 residues. The V gene end was trimmed by 6 bases and the J gene end by 2 bases; junction bases not matched to a gene: 8. The CDR3 spells CAISPSGIITDTQYF. DNA of the CDR3: TGTGCCATCAGCCCCAGCGGGATCATCACAGATACGCAGTATTTT.

This rearrangement joins TRBV19 to TRBJ2-2; D is ambiguous. The germline CDR1 and CDR2 sequences are LNHDA and SQIVND (reference sequence). V dropped 1 base and J dropped 1 base, with 4 bases sitting between them. The CDR3 loop spans 14 amino acids. In DNA, the CDR3 is TGTGCCAGTAGTATAGCACAGAACACCGGGGAGCTGTTTTTT. Translating gives CASSIAQNTGELFF. Variable domain in full (rest from reference TRBV19 and TRBJ2-2): DGGITQSPKYLFRKEGQNVTLSCEQNLNHDAMYWYRQDPGQGLRLIYYSQIVNDFQKGDIAEGYSVSREKKESFPLTVTSAQKNPTAFYLCASSIAQNTGELFFGEGSRLTVL.

V and J are TRBV25-1 and TRBJ2-3; 11 bases are a match to TRBD2. This CDR3 comprises 17 residues. Trimming cost V 2 bases and J 2 bases; bases outside gene matches: 6. CDR1 MGHDK and CDR2 SYGVNS come from the germline V gene. The CDR3 reads CASSEPSTSGNTDTQYF. CDR3 bases: TGTGCCAGCAGTGAACCGTCGACTAGCGGGAACACAGATACGCAGTATTTT.